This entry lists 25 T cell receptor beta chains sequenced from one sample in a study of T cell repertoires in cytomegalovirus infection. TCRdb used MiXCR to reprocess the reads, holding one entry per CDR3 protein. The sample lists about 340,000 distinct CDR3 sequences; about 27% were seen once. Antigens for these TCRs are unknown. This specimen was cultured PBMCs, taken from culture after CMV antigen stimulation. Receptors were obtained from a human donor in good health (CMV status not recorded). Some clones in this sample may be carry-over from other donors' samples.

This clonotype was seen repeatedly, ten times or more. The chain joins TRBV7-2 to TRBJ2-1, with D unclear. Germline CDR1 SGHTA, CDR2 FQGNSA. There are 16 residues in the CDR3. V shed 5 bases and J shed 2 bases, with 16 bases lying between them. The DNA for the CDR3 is TGTGCCAGCAGCGCCCAGTTAGTCCTACCCTACAATGAGCAGTTCTTC. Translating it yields CASSAQLVLPYNEQFF.

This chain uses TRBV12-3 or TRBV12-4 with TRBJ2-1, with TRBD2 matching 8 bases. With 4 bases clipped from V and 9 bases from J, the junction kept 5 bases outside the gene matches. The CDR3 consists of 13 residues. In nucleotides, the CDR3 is TGTGCCAGCAGTTCAGGCGGACTAGCTGAGCAGTTCTTC. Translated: CASSSGGLAEQFF.

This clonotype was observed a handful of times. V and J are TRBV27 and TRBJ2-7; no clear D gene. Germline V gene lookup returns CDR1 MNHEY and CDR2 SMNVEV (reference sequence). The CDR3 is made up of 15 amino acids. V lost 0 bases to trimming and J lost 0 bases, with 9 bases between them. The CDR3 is CASSLSTVSSYEQYF. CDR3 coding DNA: TGTGCCAGCAGTTTATCAACCGTAAGCTCCTACGAGCAGTACTTC.

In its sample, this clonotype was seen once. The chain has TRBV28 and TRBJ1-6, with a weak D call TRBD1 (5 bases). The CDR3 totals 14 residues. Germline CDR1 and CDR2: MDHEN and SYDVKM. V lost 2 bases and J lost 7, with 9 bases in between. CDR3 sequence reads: CASSLGWGNSPLHF. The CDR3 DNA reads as TGTGCCAGCAGTTTAGGATGGGGGAATTCACCCCTCCACTTT.

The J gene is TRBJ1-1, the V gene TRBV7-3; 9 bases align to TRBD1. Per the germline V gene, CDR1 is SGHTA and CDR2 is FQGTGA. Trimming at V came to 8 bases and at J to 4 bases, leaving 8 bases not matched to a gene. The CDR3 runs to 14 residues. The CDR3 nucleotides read TGTGCCAGCGGAAACAGGGGGCCGGGCACTGAAGCTTTCTTT. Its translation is CASGNRGPGTEAFF.

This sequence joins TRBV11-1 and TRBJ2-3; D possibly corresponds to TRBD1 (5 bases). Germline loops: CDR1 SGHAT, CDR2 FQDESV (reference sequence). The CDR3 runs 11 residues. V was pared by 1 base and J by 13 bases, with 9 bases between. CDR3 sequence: CASSLGPQEYF. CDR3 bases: TGTGCCAGCAGCTTAGGGCCACAGGAGTATTTT.

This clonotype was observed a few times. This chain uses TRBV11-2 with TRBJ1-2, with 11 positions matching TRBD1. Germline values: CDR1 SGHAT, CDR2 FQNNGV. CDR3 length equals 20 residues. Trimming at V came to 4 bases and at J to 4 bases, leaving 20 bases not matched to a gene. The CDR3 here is CASSSIAGGRGQGAAYGYTF. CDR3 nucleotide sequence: TGTGCCAGCAGCTCCATAGCCGGAGGTAGAGGACAGGGGGCTGCCTATGGCTACACCTTC.

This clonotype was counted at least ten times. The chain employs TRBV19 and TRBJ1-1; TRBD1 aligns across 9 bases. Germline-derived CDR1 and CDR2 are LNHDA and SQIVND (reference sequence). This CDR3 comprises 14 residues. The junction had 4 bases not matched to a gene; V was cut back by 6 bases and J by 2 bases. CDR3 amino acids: CASSRDRVNTEAFF. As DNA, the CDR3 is TGTGCCAGTAGCAGGGACAGGGTTAACACTGAAGCTTTCTTT. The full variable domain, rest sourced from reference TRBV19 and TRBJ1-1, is DGGITQSPKYLFRKEGQNVTLSCEQNLNHDAMYWYRQDPGQGLRLIYYSQIVNDFQKGDIAEGYSVSREKKESFPLTVTSAQKNPTAFYLCASSRDRVNTEAFFGQGTRLTVV.

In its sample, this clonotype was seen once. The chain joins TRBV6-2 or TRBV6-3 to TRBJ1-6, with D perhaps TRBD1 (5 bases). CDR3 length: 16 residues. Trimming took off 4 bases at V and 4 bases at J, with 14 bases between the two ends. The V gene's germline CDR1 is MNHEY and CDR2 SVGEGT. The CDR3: CASSSGVDSYNSPLHF. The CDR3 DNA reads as TGTGCCAGCAGTTCGGGGGTCGACAGTTATAATTCACCCCTCCACTTT.

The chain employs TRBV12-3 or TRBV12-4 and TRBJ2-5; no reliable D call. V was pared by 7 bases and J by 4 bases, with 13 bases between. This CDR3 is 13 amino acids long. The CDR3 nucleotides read TGTGCCAGCACCCTCGGGTCACCAGAGACCCAGTACTTC. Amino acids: CASTLGSPETQYF.

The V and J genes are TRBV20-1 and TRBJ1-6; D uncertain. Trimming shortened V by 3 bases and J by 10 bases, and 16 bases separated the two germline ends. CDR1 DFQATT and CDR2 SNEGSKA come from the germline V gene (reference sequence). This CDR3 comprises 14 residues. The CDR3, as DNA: TGCAGTGCTAGTGGTCAGTCAGTGAACTCACCCCTCCACTTT. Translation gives CSASGQSVNSPLHF.

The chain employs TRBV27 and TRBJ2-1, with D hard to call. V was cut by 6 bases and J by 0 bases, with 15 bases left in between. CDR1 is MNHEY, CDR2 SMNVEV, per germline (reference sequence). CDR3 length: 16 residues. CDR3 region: CASSAPLAGSYNEQFF. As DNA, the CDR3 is TGTGCCAGCAGCGCGCCCTTAGCTGGCTCCTACAATGAGCAGTTCTTC.

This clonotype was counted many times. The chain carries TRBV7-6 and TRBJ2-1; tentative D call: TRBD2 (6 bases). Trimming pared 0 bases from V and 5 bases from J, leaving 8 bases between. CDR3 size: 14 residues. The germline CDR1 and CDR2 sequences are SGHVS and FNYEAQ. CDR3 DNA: TGTGCCAGCAGCTTAGCGGGACTCGACAATGAGCAGTTCTTC. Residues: CASSLAGLDNEQFF.

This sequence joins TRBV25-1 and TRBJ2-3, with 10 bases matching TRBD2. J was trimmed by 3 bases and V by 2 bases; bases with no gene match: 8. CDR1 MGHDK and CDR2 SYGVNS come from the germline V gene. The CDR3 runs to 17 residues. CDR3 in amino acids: CASSELAGAGSTDTQYF. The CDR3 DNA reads TGTGCCAGCAGTGAACTAGCGGGAGCCGGGAGTACAGATACGCAGTATTTT. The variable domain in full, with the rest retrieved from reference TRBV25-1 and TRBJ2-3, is EADIYQTPRYLVIGTGKKITLECSQTMGHDKMYWYQQDPGMELHLIHYSYGVNSTEKGDLSSESTVSRIRTEHFPLTLESARPSHTSQYLCASSELAGAGSTDTQYFGPGTRLTVL.

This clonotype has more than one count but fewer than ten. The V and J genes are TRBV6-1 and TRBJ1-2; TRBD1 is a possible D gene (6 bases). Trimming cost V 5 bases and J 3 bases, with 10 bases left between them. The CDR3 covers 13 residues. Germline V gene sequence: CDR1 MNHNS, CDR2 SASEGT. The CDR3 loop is CASSRGGDYGYTF. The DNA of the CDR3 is TGTGCCAGCAGTCGAGGGGGGGACTATGGCTACACCTTC.

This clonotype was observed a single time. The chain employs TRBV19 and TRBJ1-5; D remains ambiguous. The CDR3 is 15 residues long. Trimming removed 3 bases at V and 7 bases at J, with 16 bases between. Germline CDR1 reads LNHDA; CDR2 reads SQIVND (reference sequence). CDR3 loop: CASSIPGSSSQPQHF. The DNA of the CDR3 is TGTGCCAGTAGTATCCCCGGATCCTCGTCCCAGCCCCAGCATTTT.

Here the CDR3 reads CASSFNRNTEAFF. In DNA form, the CDR3 reads TGTGCCAGCAGCTTTAACCGGAACACTGAAGCTTTCTTT. The chain has TRBV7-3 and TRBJ1-1, with D unresolved. With 3 bases removed from V and 1 base from J, the gap between germline ends came to 6 bases. Germline CDR1 is SGHTA and CDR2 is FQGTGA. The CDR3 runs to 13 residues.

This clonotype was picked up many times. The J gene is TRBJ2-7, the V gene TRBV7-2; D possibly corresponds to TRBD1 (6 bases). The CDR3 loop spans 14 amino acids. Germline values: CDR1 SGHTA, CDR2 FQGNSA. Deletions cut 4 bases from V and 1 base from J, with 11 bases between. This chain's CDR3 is CASSSRQVSYEQYF. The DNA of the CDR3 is TGTGCCAGCAGCTCACGACAGGTTTCCTACGAGCAGTACTTC.

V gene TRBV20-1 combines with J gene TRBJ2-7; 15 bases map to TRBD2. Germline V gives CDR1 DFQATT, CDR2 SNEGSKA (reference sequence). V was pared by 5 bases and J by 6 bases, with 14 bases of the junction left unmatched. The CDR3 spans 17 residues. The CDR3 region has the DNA TGCAGTGCTGGGGGCGTGGGGACTAGCGGGGGGTTACGCGAGCAGTACTTC. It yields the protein CSAGGVGTSGGLREQYF.

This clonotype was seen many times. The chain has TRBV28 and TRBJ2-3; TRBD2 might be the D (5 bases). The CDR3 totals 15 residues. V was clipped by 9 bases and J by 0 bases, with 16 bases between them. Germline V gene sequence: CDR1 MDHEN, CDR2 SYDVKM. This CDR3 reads CASSEGGTSTDTQYF. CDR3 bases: TGTGCCAGTTCCGAGGGCGGAACTAGCACAGATACGCAGTATTTT.

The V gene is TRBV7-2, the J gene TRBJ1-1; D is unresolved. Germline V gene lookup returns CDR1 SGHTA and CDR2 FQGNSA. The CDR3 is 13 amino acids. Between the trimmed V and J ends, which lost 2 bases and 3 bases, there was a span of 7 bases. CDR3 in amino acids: CASSLYWDTEAFF. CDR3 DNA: TGTGCCAGCAGCTTATACTGGGACACTGAAGCTTTCTTT.

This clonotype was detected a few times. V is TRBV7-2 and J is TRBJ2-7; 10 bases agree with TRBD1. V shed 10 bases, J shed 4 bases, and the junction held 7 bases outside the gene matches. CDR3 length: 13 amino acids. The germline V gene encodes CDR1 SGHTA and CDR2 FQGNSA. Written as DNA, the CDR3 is TGTGCCACAACGACAGGGGGCAGGTACGAGCAGTACTTC. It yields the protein CATTTGGRYEQYF.

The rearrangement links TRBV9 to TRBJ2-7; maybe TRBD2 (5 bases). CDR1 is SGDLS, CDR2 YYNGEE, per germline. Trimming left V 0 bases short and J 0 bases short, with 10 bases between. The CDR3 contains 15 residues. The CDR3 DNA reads TGTGCCAGCAGCGTAGGCGCGGGTCACTCCTACGAGCAGTACTTC. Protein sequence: CASSVGAGHSYEQYF.

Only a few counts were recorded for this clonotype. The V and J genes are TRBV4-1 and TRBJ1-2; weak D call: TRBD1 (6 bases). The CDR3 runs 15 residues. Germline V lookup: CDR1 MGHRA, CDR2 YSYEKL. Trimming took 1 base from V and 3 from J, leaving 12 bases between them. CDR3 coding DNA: TGCGCCAGCAGCCAAGGTCTTACAGGGTACTATGGCTACACCTTC. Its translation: CASSQGLTGYYGYTF.

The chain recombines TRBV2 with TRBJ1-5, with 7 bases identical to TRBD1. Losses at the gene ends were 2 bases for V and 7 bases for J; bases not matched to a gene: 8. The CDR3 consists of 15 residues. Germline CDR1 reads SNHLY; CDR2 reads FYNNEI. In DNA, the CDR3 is TGTGCCAGCAGTGAAAGGGTCAGGGGGGGACAGCCCCAGCATTTT. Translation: CASSERVRGGQPQHF.